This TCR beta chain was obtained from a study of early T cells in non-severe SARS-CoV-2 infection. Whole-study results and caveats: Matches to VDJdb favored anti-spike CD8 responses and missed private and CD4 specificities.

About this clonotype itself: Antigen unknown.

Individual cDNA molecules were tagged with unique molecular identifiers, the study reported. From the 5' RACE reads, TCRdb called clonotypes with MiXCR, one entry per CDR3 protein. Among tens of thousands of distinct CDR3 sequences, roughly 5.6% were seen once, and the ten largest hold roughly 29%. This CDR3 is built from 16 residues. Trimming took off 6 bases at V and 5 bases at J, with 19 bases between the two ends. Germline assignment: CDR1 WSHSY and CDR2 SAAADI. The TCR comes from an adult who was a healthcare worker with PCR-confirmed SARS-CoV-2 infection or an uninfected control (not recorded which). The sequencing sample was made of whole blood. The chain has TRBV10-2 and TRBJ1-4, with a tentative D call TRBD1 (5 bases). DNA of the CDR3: TGCGCCAGCAGGGCCCGCGGGACGGGACCAAATGAAAAACTGTTTTTT. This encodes CASRARGTGPNEKLFF.